This T cell receptor beta chain was identified in a study of blood T cells in healthy people across ages. In this sample, this clonotype turned up a few times. What it recognizes is unknown. Sample-barcoded 5' priming and a J-beta primer mix drove a second PCR of roughly 6 to 12 cycles. TCRdb reprocessed the 5' RACE reads with MiXCR, giving one entry per CDR3 protein. Of under 2 million distinct CDR3 sequences listed, around 35% are singletons. Whole-study findings and limits: PBMCs went unsorted, and a conclusive naive versus antigen-experienced comparison was therefore prevented. The recorded TCR beta diversity per million T cells decreased in a roughly linear manner with age. There were more naive CD4+ cells and higher diversity in long-lived donors than in aged donors.

Germline CDR1 MNHNS, CDR2 SASEGT. The CDR3 is made up of 18 amino acids. The ends lost 5 bases at V and 5 bases at J; junction bases unmatched: 18. The specimen sequenced was blood. The chain has TRBV6-1 and TRBJ2-7; 10 bases align to TRBD2. The TCR was taken from a woman aged 25 to 45 in good health. CDR3 protein: CASSRSASGRAVMDEQYF. The CDR3 nucleotides read TGTGCCAGCAGTAGGAGTGCAAGCGGGAGGGCCGTTATGGACGAGCAGTACTTC.